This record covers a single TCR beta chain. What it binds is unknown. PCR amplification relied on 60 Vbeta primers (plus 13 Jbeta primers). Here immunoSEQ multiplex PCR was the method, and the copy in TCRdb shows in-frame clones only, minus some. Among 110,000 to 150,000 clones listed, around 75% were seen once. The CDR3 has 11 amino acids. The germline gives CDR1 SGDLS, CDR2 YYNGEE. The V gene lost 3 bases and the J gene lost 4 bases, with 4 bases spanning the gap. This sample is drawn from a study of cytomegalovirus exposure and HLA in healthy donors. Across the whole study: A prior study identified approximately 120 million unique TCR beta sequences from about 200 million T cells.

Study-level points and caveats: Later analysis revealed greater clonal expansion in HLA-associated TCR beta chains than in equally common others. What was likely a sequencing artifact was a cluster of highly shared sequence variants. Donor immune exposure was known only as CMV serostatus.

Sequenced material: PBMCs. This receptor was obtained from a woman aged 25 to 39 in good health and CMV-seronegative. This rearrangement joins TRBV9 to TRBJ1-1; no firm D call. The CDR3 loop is CASSAFTEAFF. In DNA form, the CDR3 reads TGTGCCAGCAGCGCTTTCACTGAAGCTTTCTTT.